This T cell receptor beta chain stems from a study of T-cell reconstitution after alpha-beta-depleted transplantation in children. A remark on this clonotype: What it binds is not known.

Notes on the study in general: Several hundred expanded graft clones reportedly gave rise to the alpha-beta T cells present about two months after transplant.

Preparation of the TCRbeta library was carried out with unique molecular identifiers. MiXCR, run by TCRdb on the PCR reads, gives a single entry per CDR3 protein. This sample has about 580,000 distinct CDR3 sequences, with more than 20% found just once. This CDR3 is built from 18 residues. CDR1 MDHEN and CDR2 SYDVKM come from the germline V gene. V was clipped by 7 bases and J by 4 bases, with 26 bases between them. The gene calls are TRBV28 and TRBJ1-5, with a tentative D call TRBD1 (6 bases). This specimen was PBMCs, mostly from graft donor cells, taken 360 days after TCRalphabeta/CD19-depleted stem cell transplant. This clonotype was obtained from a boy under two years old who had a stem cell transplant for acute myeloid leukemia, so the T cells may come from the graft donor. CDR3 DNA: TGTGCCAGCACTCCAACACCAGACAGGAGGCCTTTAAATCAGCCCCAGCATTTT. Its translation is CASTPTPDRRPLNQPQHF.